This entry lists 18 T cell receptor beta chains sequenced from one sample in a study of blood T cell repertoires in COVID-19. Clones were read by immunoSEQ multiplex PCR, and TCRdb kept only the in-frame ones, dropping some. Here the sample spans 150,000 to 200,000 clones, under 95% being singletons. The sequenced material came from peripheral blood. These receptors were taken from a man aged 55 to 70 with active or convalescent COVID-19.

The genes are TRBV15 and TRBJ1-2, with 7 bases lining up with TRBD1. The CDR3 runs 14 residues. CDR1 LNHNV and CDR2 YYDKDF come from the germline V gene (reference sequence). Trimming removed 0 bases from V and 8 bases from J; junction bases left unmatched: 6. The CDR3 nucleotides are TGTGCCACCAGCAGAGATTTCGGACAGGAGGGCTACACCTTC. Protein: CATSRDFGQEGYTF.

The rearrangement links TRBV19 to TRBJ1-1; D is uncertain. Germline CDR1 is LNHDA and CDR2 is SQIVND (reference sequence). CDR3 length equals 14 residues. The V end was cut by 5 bases, the J end by 0 bases, with 10 bases between. The CDR3 DNA follows: TGTGCCAGTAGTCCGACTCTTATGAACACTGAAGCTTTCTTT. Translated, it gives CASSPTLMNTEAFF.

V gene TRBV7-9 combines with J gene TRBJ1-2; D is ambiguous. The germline V gene has CDR1 SEHNR and CDR2 FQNEAQ (reference sequence). The CDR3 is 15 residues long. Trimming removed 5 bases at V and 2 bases at J, with 15 bases between. CDR3 amino acids: CASSLVQNSNYGYTF. CDR3 sequence (DNA): TGTGCCAGCAGCCTTGTCCAGAACAGCAACTATGGCTACACCTTC.

This chain uses TRBV29-1 with TRBJ1-2; TRBD1 matches 7 bases. Germline assignment: CDR1 SQVTM and CDR2 ANQGSEA. This CDR3 is built from 16 residues. Trimming at V came to 3 bases and at J to 4 bases, leaving 14 bases not matched to a gene. The CDR3 DNA is TGCAGCGTTGATCTTTTGGCAGGACAGGCTCCCTATGGCTACACCTTC. The encoded protein is CSVDLLAGQAPYGYTF. The complete variable domain, with remaining parts taken from reference TRBV29-1 and TRBJ1-2, reads SAVISQKPSRDICQRGTSLTIQCQVDSQVTMMFWYRQQPGQSLTLIATANQGSEATYESGFVIDKFPISRPNLTFSTLTVSNMSPEDSSIYLCSVDLLAGQAPYGYTFGSGTRLTVV.

This chain connects TRBV27 to TRBJ1-5, with 9 bases matching TRBD1. Germline CDR1 and CDR2: MNHEY and SMNVEV (reference sequence). The CDR3 length is 16 residues. Germline trimming cut 6 bases from V and 5 bases from J; bases unmatched to any gene: 11. The CDR3 nucleotides read TGTGCCAGCAGCCCCTGGGGACAGGGAGCCCATCAGCCCCAGCATTTT. Its protein product is CASSPWGQGAHQPQHF.

V gene TRBV27 combines with J gene TRBJ2-1, with D possibly TRBD2 on 6 matching bases. The CDR3 runs to 12 residues. Trimming cost V 6 bases and J 6 bases, with 9 bases left between them. Germline V gene sequence: CDR1 MNHEY, CDR2 SMNVEV (reference sequence). The DNA for the CDR3 is TGTGCCAGCAGCTTTAGCGGCAATGAGCAGTTCTTC. Translated: CASSFSGNEQFF.

This clone appeared once. This chain links TRBV28 with TRBJ1-5; 10 bases align to TRBD1. The V and J ends lost 5 bases and 6 bases, in that order; junction bases with no gene match: 7. This CDR3 region has 15 residues. Germline-derived CDR1 and CDR2 are MDHEN and SYDVKM. CDR3 region: CASSTRTGGIQPQHF. The CDR3 bases are TGTGCCAGCAGTACGCGGACAGGGGGGATTCAGCCCCAGCATTTT.

The chain recombines TRBV7-7 with TRBJ2-3, with 13 bases that match TRBD2. The V and J ends lost 1 base and 6 bases, in that order; junction bases with no gene match: 4. CDR1 is SSHAT, CDR2 FNYEAQ, per germline (reference sequence). This CDR3 region has 16 residues. The CDR3, as DNA: TGTGCCAGCAGCTTAGGACTAGCGGGAGGCGGGGATACGCAGTATTTT. It specifies CASSLGLAGGGDTQYF.

The chain links TRBV19 to TRBJ1-2; D uncertain. CDR1 and CDR2 from the germline V gene are LNHDA and SQIVND (reference sequence). The CDR3 is 15 amino acids. Trimming removed 5 bases at V and 4 bases at J, with 17 bases between. The DNA for the CDR3 is TGTGCCAGTAGTCCGATTGACACCATGGGCTATGGCTACACCTTC. This codes for CASSPIDTMGYGYTF.

This rearrangement joins TRBV7-9 to TRBJ2-1; D might be TRBD1 or TRBD2, each matching 7 bases. The CDR3 runs to 15 residues. Germline V gene data show CDR1 as SEHNR and CDR2 as FQNEAQ (reference sequence). The V and J ends lost 4 bases and 5 bases respectively, with 15 bases between them. In nucleotides, the CDR3 is TGTGCCAGCAGCTCAGCGGGACAGTTACACAATGAGCAGTTCTTC. Its translation is CASSSAGQLHNEQFF.

The chain couples TRBV7-8 to TRBJ2-1; 15 nucleotides align to TRBD2. The CDR3 has 16 amino acids. With V trimmed by 5 bases and J by 4 bases, 3 bases remained unmatched. CDR1 is SGHVS, CDR2 FQNEAQ, per germline. CDR3 region: CASSAGLAGGYNEQFF. In DNA, the CDR3 is TGTGCCAGCAGCGCGGGACTAGCGGGGGGTTACAATGAGCAGTTCTTC. Together with reference TRBV7-8 and TRBJ2-1, the CDR3 gives the full variable domain: GAGVSQSPRYKVAKRGQDVALRCDPISGHVSLFWYQQALGQGPEFLTYFQNEAQLDKSGLPSDRFFAERPEGSVSTLKIQRTQQEDSAVYLCASSAGLAGGYNEQFFGPGTRLTVL.

The chain has TRBV29-1 and TRBJ1-1; no reliable D call. Germline loops: CDR1 SQVTM, CDR2 ANQGSEA. The CDR3 contains 13 residues. The V end was cut by 2 bases, the J end by 5 bases, with 12 bases between. Here the CDR3 reads CSVEMRVMTEAFF. DNA for the CDR3: TGCAGCGTTGAAATGAGGGTGATGACTGAAGCTTTCTTT.

This chain joins TRBV5-4 and TRBJ2-3, with 8 bases identical to TRBD2. With V trimmed by 6 bases and J by 2 bases, 8 bases remained unmatched. CDR1 is SGHNT, CDR2 YYREEE, per germline (reference sequence). The CDR3 length is 15 residues. DNA of the CDR3: TGTGCCAGCACCCCTGCGGGGGGCCTCACAGATACGCAGTATTTT. This gives the protein CASTPAGGLTDTQYF. Supplemented by reference TRBV5-4 and TRBJ2-3, the full variable domain reads ETGVTQSPTHLIKTRGQQVTLRCSSQSGHNTVSWYQQALGQGPQFIFQYYREEENGRGNFPPRFSGLQFPNYSSELNVNALELDDSALYLCASTPAGGLTDTQYFGPGTRLTVL.

The gene calls are TRBV6-2 or TRBV6-3 and TRBJ2-3; perhaps TRBD1 as D (6 bases). Germline CDR1 MNHEY, CDR2 SVGEGT. The ends were cut back, 4 bases at V and 2 bases at J, with 10 bases in the middle. This CDR3 contains 14 residues. The DNA for the CDR3 is TGTGCCAGCAGTTCCCGACAGGTCACAGATACGCAGTATTTT. It specifies CASSSRQVTDTQYF.

The chain employs TRBV5-4 and TRBJ2-1, with 14 bases matching TRBD2. The length of the CDR3 is 15 residues. Germline trimming cut 4 bases from V and 9 bases from J; bases unmatched to any gene: 6. CDR1 is SGHNT, CDR2 YYREEE, per germline (reference sequence). CDR3 nucleotide sequence: TGTGCCAGCAGCCAGACTAGCGGGGGGGCCGGTGAGCAGTTCTTC. Translated, it gives CASSQTSGGAGEQFF.

V gene TRBV6-5 combines with J gene TRBJ1-2; D is perhaps TRBD1 (6 bases). Germline CDR1 is MNHEY and CDR2 is SVGAGI. The CDR3 is 13 residues long. V was clipped by 6 bases and J by 5 bases, with 13 bases between them. The CDR3 nucleotides read TGTGCCAGCAGGGACAGAATACATTATGGCTACACCTTC. Translated: CASRDRIHYGYTF.

CDR3: CASSTSGSRGSYEQYF. CDR3 nucleotides: TGTGCCAGCAGCACTAGCGGGAGTCGGGGCTCCTACGAGCAGTACTTC. The genes are TRBV7-6 and TRBJ2-7; 11 bases are a match to TRBD2. The CDR3 loop spans 16 amino acids. Germline trimming cut 5 bases from V and 0 bases from J; bases unmatched to any gene: 6. Germline CDR1 and CDR2: SGHVS and FNYEAQ.

The rearrangement links TRBV11-3 to TRBJ2-3, with D possibly matching TRBD2 (6 bases). The germline V gene has CDR1 SGHNT and CDR2 YENEEA. The CDR3 totals 16 residues. V was shortened by 2 bases and J by 1 base, with 13 bases between the two germline ends. The DNA of the CDR3 is TGTGCCAGCAGCTTATCAGTGGGCGGGGGCACAGATACGCAGTATTTT. Amino acid sequence: CASSLSVGGGTDTQYF.